This is a list of T cell receptor beta chains from one sample in a study of T cell responses to AZD1222 COVID-19 vaccine. Method: immunoSEQ multiplex PCR; TCRdb's copy keeps in-frame clones and lacks some. Of about 120,000 clones listed, 90% to 95% are singletons. Sequenced here: peripheral blood, sampled on day 0 of AZD1222 vaccination. These TCRs come from an adult in good health. The CDR3 runs from the conserved cysteine through the conserved F or W. The D gene is left open where the match is weak. Size values are once, few and many counts, or a class for expanded clones, and some rows have none.

TRBV4-2	NA	NA	TRBJ1-5	CASSQTWDIDQPQHF	TGTGCCAGCAGCCAAACCTGGGACATCGATCAGCCCCAGCATTTT
TRBV19	NA	TRBD1	TRBJ2-3	CASSFPLDRERPSTDTQYF	TGTGCCAGTAGTTTCCCCCTAGACAGGGAAAGACCCTCCACAGATACGCAGTATTTT
TRBV6-5	NA	TRBD1	TRBJ1-2	CASRDRGSYGYTF	TGTGCCAGCAGGGACAGGGGGAGCTATGGCTACACCTTC
TRBV19	NA	TRBD2	TRBJ2-7	CASRVGTSGPYEQYF	TGTGCCAGTAGAGTGGGGACTAGCGGCCCCTACGAGCAGTACTTC
TRBV4-3	once	NA	TRBJ1-2	CASSQAAGSGGYTF	TGCGCCAGCAGCCAAGCGGCAGGATCGGGTGGCTACACCTTC
TRBV3-1/TRBV3-2	once	NA	TRBJ1-5	CASRAKGSSGNQPQHF	TGTGCCAGCAGAGCCAAGGGAAGCTCTGGCAATCAGCCCCAGCATTTT
TRBV28	NA	NA	TRBJ1-1	CASGNTEAFF	TGTGCCAGCGGTAACACTGAAGCTTTCTTT
TRBV30	NA	NA	TRBJ1-5	CAWKGARNQPQHF	TGTGCCTGGAAAGGTGCCCGAAATCAGCCCCAGCATTTT
TRBV11-2	NA	NA	TRBJ1-1	CASSLLRVGTEAFF	TGTGCCAGCAGCTTACTCAGGGTGGGCACTGAAGCTTTCTTT
TRBV28	NA	NA	TRBJ2-7	CASSSGLQGSNEQYF	TGTGCCAGCAGTTCGGGGCTACAGGGTAGCAACGAGCAGTACTTC
TRBV24-1	once	TRBD2	TRBJ2-1	CATSDLGTSLNEQFF	TGTGCCACCAGTGATTTAGGGACTAGCTTGAATGAGCAGTTCTTC
TRBV4-2	NA	NA	TRBJ2-1	CASSQDKYNEQFF	TGTGCCAGCAGCCAAGATAAATACAATGAGCAGTTCTTC
TRBV3-1/TRBV3-2	NA	TRBD1	TRBJ2-3	CASSQEDREIDTQYF	TGTGCCAGCAGCCAAGAAGACAGGGAAATAGATACGCAGTATTTT
TRBV4-2	few	NA	TRBJ1-3	CASSQYSAADSTSGNTIYF	TGTGCCAGCAGCCAATATTCCGCCGCTGACAGCACCTCTGGAAACACCATATATTTT
TRBV6-5	NA	NA	TRBJ1-2	CASSHGDTYGYTF	TGTGCCAGCAGCCACGGGGACACCTATGGCTACACCTTC
TRBV6-5	NA	NA	TRBJ1-1	CATAMGRNTEAFF	TGTGCCACCGCGATGGGGAGGAACACTGAAGCTTTCTTT
TRBV7-9	few	TRBD2	TRBJ2-5	CASSPRTSEETQYF	TGTGCCAGCAGCCCGCGGACTAGCGAGGAGACCCAGTACTTC
TRBV5-1	NA	NA	TRBJ1-2	CASSPERPKLEGYTF	TGCGCCAGCAGCCCGGAAAGGCCCAAGCTGGAGGGCTACACCTTC
TRBV29-1	NA	TRBD1	TRBJ1-1	CSVEKTGGNTEAFF	TGCAGCGTTGAAAAAACAGGGGGAAACACTGAAGCTTTCTTT
TRBV5-6	NA	TRBD1	TRBJ1-6	CASSLEPGGYNSPLHF	TGTGCCAGCAGCTTGGAGCCAGGGGGTTATAATTCACCCCTCCACTTT
TRBV11-3	NA	NA	TRBJ2-7	CASSWGRTQNEQYF	TGTGCCAGCAGCTGGGGCAGGACCCAAAATGAGCAGTACTTC
TRBV7-9	few	NA	TRBJ1-1	CASSLELNDAFLF	TGTGCCAGCAGCCTTGAACTAAATGACGCGTTCCTCTTT
TRBV5-1	NA	TRBD2	TRBJ2-7	CASSSTSGLAGGREQYF	TGCGCCAGCAGCTCTACATCGGGGCTAGCGGGGGGGCGAGAGCAGTACTTC
TRBV6-2/TRBV6-3	NA	NA	TRBJ1-5	CASSRDRSNQPQHF	TGTGCCAGCAGTCGAGACAGGTCCAATCAGCCCCAGCATTTT
TRBV7-8	NA	TRBD1	TRBJ2-1	CASSSTGGDYNEQFF	TGTGCCAGCAGCTCGACAGGGGGAGATTACAATGAGCAGTTCTTC
TRBV25-1	NA	NA	TRBJ1-2	CASSEAGINYGYTF	TGTGCCAGCAGTGAGGCAGGAATTAACTATGGCTACACCTTC
TRBV7-9	NA	NA	TRBJ2-5	CASSLGTEQETQYF	TGTGCCAGCAGCTTAGGGACAGAGCAAGAGACCCAGTACTTC
TRBV6-5	NA	NA	TRBJ1-1	CASSPRANTEAFF	TGTGCCAGCAGTCCGAGGGCGAACACTGAAGCTTTCTTT
TRBV19	NA	NA	TRBJ1-1	CASSRGTPNTEAFF	TGTGCCAGTAGTAGGGGGACACCGAACACTGAAGCTTTCTTT
TRBV11-2	NA	TRBD1	TRBJ1-6	CASSLHPGTVNSPLHF	TGTGCCAGCAGCTTACATCCCGGGACAGTTAATTCACCCCTCCACTTT
TRBV19	NA	NA	TRBJ1-2	CASSIGADFYGYTF	TGTGCCAGTAGTATAGGGGCGGATTTCTATGGCTACACCTTC
TRBV3-1/TRBV3-2	NA	TRBD1	TRBJ1-2	CASSLYPTGSGYGYTF	TGTGCCAGCAGCCTTTACCCGACAGGGAGCGGCTATGGCTACACCTTC
TRBV27	NA	TRBD1	TRBJ1-1	CASNKGANTEAFF	TGTGCCAGCAATAAGGGGGCGAACACTGAAGCTTTCTTT
TRBV28	NA	NA	TRBJ1-3	CASSLGAYTIYF	TGTGCCAGCAGTTTAGGGGCATACACCATATATTTT
TRBV6-5	NA	NA	TRBJ2-7	CATKMGYEQYF	TGTGCCACTAAAATGGGTTACGAGCAGTACTTC
TRBV6-8	NA	TRBD1	TRBJ2-7	CASRERPGQSSYEQYF	TGTGCCAGCAGGGAGAGACCGGGACAGAGCTCCTACGAGCAGTACTTC
TRBV15	NA	NA	TRBJ1-2	CATRENFPGHNYGYTF	TGTGCCACCAGGGAGAATTTTCCGGGACACAACTATGGCTACACCTTC
TRBV2	NA	NA	TRBJ1-5	CASRGRVSNQPQHF	TGTGCCAGCAGGGGAAGGGTTAGCAATCAGCCCCAGCATTTT
TRBV6-5	NA	NA	TRBJ1-4	CASTFSVSTNEKLFF	TGTGCCAGCACGTTCAGCGTTTCAACTAATGAAAAACTGTTTTTT
TRBV5-6	NA	NA	TRBJ1-5	CASSWNRDYNQPQHF	TGTGCCAGCAGCTGGAACAGGGATTACAATCAGCCCCAGCATTTT
TRBV7-9	NA	NA	TRBJ1-2	CASSDLYGYTF	TGTGCCAGCAGCGACCTCTATGGCTACACCTTC
TRBV4-3	NA	NA	TRBJ1-6	CASSPDSYNSPLHF	TGCGCCAGCAGCCCGGACAGCTATAATTCACCCCTCCACTTT
TRBV24-1	once	NA	TRBJ2-5	CATSDPGETQYF	TGTGCCACCAGTGACCCGGGAGAGACCCAGTACTTC
TRBV5-1	NA	NA	TRBJ1-4	CASSWRGATNEKLFF	TGCGCCAGCAGCTGGAGGGGTGCAACTAATGAAAAACTGTTTTTT
TRBV7-9	NA	TRBD2	TRBJ2-7	CASSFGLAGVSYEQYF	TGTGCCAGCAGCTTCGGACTAGCGGGGGTTTCCTACGAGCAGTACTTC
TRBV7-8	NA	NA	TRBJ1-2	CASSLGTVNYGYTF	TGTGCCAGCAGCTTAGGGACGGTTAACTATGGCTACACCTTC
TRBV7-8	NA	NA	TRBJ1-4	CASSLGQKIEKLFF	TGTGCCAGCAGCTTGGGCCAGAAGATCGAAAAACTGTTTTTT
TRBV25-1	once	NA	TRBJ1-2	CASSENGRPGYTF	TGTGCCAGCAGTGAAAACGGGAGACCAGGCTACACCTTC
TRBV19	NA	NA	TRBJ1-2	CASTPGIQNYGYTF	TGTGCCAGTACCCCGGGGATTCAAAACTATGGCTACACCTTC
TRBV5-5	NA	NA	TRBJ1-1	CASSLEGSNTEAFF	TGTGCCAGCAGCTTGGAGGGTAGTAATACTGAAGCTTTCTTT
TRBV3-1/TRBV3-2	few	TRBD1	TRBJ1-6	CASSQDGQGLSSYNSPLHF	TGTGCCAGCAGCCAAGATGGACAGGGCTTGAGCTCCTATAATTCACCCCTCCACTTT
TRBV7-6	NA	NA	TRBJ1-1	CASSPSPADTEAFF	TGTGCCAGCAGCCCTAGCCCAGCGGACACTGAAGCTTTCTTT
TRBV6-5	NA	NA	TRBJ2-7	CASSLTGTLSYEQYF	TGTGCCAGCAGCCTTACAGGGACCCTCTCCTACGAGCAGTACTTC
TRBV4-2	few	NA	TRBJ1-1	CASSPDPTGLRVEAFF	TGTGCCAGCAGCCCGGATCCGACAGGCCTCCGGGTCGAAGCTTTCTTT